The clone carrying this T cell receptor (beta chain) was picked up a small number of times. Its specificity is unknown. The table came from immunoSEQ multiplex PCR; TCRdb's copy has only in-frame clones and leaves some out. The sample contains about 91,000 clones, approximately 89% of which appear only once. CDR3 length: 12 residues. Germline V gives CDR1 MNHNY, CDR2 SVGAGI (reference sequence). Trimming left V 11 bases short and J 0 bases short, with 8 bases between. The data derive from a study of graft-versus-host responses after intestinal transplantation. The clonotype comes from a human donor who was the organ donor for an intestinal transplant. This rearrangement joins TRBV6-6 to TRBJ1-3; D is unclear. Sequencing was performed on unstimulated CD4+ T cells sorted from spleen or lymph node cells, taken before transplant. CDR3 loop: CAGGSSGNTIYF. CDR3 nucleotides: TGTGCCGGAGGGAGCTCTGGAAACACCATATATTTT.